Presented here are 19 T cell receptor beta chains from one specimen sequenced in a study of T cell responses to AZD1222 COVID-19 vaccine listed by TCRdb under 2021. The library came from the immunoSEQ multiplex PCR assay. TCRdb retrieved this table from immuneACCESS and kept in-frame rearrangements only. Not all clones are present; in checked studies, unresolved V genes account for under half, and no reason is known for the remainder. This sample holds 99,000 or so clones; around 80% were observed only once. Of the sample, about 5% is held by the ten largest clones. According to the study, the label for this sample's time point signals: baseline before first vaccination. Sequencing used peripheral blood, obtained on day 0 of AZD1222 vaccination. These receptors were taken from an adult in good health.

The genes are TRBV12-3 or TRBV12-4 and TRBJ2-1; a weak D match, TRBD1 (6 bases). This CDR3 is built from 13 residues. V was cut by 8 bases and J by 13 bases, with 21 bases left in between. The CDR3 DNA sequence: TGTGCCAGCTCGGGCAGGGGAGTGGGTAGCCAGTTCTTC. Its translation: CASSGRGVGSQFF.

The J gene is TRBJ1-6, the V gene TRBV13; 7 nucleotides align to TRBD1. This CDR3 region has 17 residues. Losses at the gene ends were 5 bases for V and 7 bases for J; bases not matched to a gene: 14. Germline V gene data show CDR1 as PRHDT and CDR2 as FYEKMQ (reference sequence). The CDR3: CASSLRQGTGPNSPLHF. In DNA form, the CDR3 reads TGTGCCAGCAGCCTAAGACAGGGTACGGGTCCCAATTCACCCCTCCACTTT.

The chain recombines TRBV5-6 with TRBJ2-4; D unresolved. The germline V gene encodes CDR1 SGHDT and CDR2 YYEEEE. This CDR3 has 13 amino acids. Trimming removed 4 bases at V and 0 bases at J, with 5 bases between. This CDR3 reads CASSQIAKNIQYF. DNA of the CDR3: TGTGCCAGCAGCCAAATAGCCAAAAACATTCAGTACTTC.

V usage is TRBV6-2 or TRBV6-3 and J usage is TRBJ2-3; perhaps D is TRBD1 or TRBD2 (5 bases each). The CDR3 totals 13 residues. Germline CDR1 is MNHEY and CDR2 is SVGEGT. V lost 5 bases and J lost 5, with 11 bases in between. The CDR3 DNA is TGTGCCAGCAGTCCAGGGCGGGTAGATACGCAGTATTTT. Its protein product is CASSPGRVDTQYF.

V usage is TRBV6-5 and J usage is TRBJ1-6; no reliable D call. V was clipped by 6 bases and J by 0 bases, with 6 bases between them. The CDR3 extends over 14 amino acids. Per the germline V gene, CDR1 is MNHEY and CDR2 is SVGAGI. The CDR3 loop is CASRRSSYNSPLHF. The DNA for the CDR3 is TGTGCCAGCAGGAGGAGCTCCTATAATTCACCCCTCCACTTT.

The V call is TRBV5-5, the J call TRBJ1-1; D not certain. The CDR3 extends over 13 amino acids. V lost 0 bases and J 4 bases, leaving 7 bases between the germline ends. Germline-derived CDR1 and CDR2 are SGHKS and YYEKEE (reference sequence). CDR3 sequence: CASSLVLGTEAFF. CDR3 DNA sequence: TGTGCCAGCAGCTTGGTTCTTGGCACTGAAGCTTTCTTT.

This CDR3 reads CASSFFGDTEAFF. The CDR3 DNA follows: TGTGCCAGCAGTTTTTTCGGAGACACTGAAGCTTTCTTT. This chain links TRBV12-3 or TRBV12-4 with TRBJ1-1; D uncertain. CDR3 length: 13 residues. Trimming stripped 3 bases from V and 3 bases from J, with 8 bases between.

The V call is TRBV15, the J call TRBJ1-2, with D possibly being TRBD1 (5 bases). Germline V gene data show CDR1 as LNHNV and CDR2 as YYDKDF (reference sequence). The CDR3 has 15 amino acids. The germline V and J ends were trimmed by 3 bases and 2 bases, with 13 bases remaining between them. The CDR3 DNA sequence: TGTGCCACCAGCAGGCATTCCAGGGTAAACTATGGCTACACCTTC. Translated, it gives CATSRHSRVNYGYTF.

The V call is TRBV5-1, the J call TRBJ2-1, with 12 bases fitting TRBD2. V shed 0 bases, J shed 3 bases, and the junction held 4 bases outside the gene matches. CDR3 length equals 17 residues. The germline V gene has CDR1 SGHRS and CDR2 YFSETQ. The CDR3 sequence: CASSLGLAGAYYNEQFF. Here the CDR3 DNA reads TGCGCCAGCAGCTTGGGACTAGCGGGGGCGTACTACAATGAGCAGTTCTTC.

V usage is TRBV19 and J usage is TRBJ2-7, with D perhaps TRBD2 (6 bases). The V end lost 6 bases, the J end lost 0 bases, and 15 bases lay between the germline ends. This CDR3 has 15 amino acids. Germline CDR1 LNHDA, CDR2 SQIVND (reference sequence). CDR3 DNA sequence: TGTGCCAGTAGCGTAGCGGACCCCAACTCCTACGAGCAGTACTTC. This translates into CASSVADPNSYEQYF.

This chain's CDR3 is CASSLGQGLGYTF. The CDR3 DNA follows: TGTGCCAGCAGCCTGGGACAGGGATTAGGCTACACCTTC. The chain has TRBV7-3 and TRBJ1-2; TRBD1 aligns across 9 bases. J was trimmed by 8 bases and V by 5 bases; bases with no gene match: 6. Germline V gene lookup returns CDR1 SGHTA and CDR2 FQGTGA. There are 13 residues in the CDR3.

The V and J genes are TRBV6-1 and TRBJ2-7, with D possibly TRBD1 on 6 matching bases. Trimming took off 3 bases at V and 2 bases at J, with 8 bases between the two ends. The germline V gene encodes CDR1 MNHNS and CDR2 SASEGT. The CDR3 totals 13 residues. The CDR3 loop is CASSDTGPYEQYF. The CDR3, as DNA: TGTGCCAGCAGTGATACAGGGCCCTACGAGCAGTACTTC.

The chain employs TRBV3-1 (or the pseudogene TRBV3-2) and TRBJ1-5, with D hard to call. V shed 4 bases and J shed 5 bases, with 9 bases lying between them. The CDR3 totals 13 residues. Germline CDR1 and CDR2: LGHDT and YNNKEL (reference sequence). The CDR3 is CASSPRRDQPQHF. The DNA of the CDR3 is TGTGCCAGCAGCCCCAGGCGGGATCAGCCCCAGCATTTT.

V usage is TRBV18 and J usage is TRBJ2-2; tentative D call: TRBD2 (6 bases). The CDR3 extends over 16 amino acids. V lost 8 bases, J lost 2 bases, and 18 bases lay in between. Germline loops: CDR1 KGHSH, CDR2 LQKENI. The CDR3 bases are TGTGCCAGCACGCCCATTGGGACTGCCAACACCGGGGAGCTGTTTTTT. Translated: CASTPIGTANTGELFF.

This clone was observed a single time. The V call is TRBV30, the J call TRBJ1-6; D not resolved. There are 15 residues in the CDR3. Looked up from germline, CDR1 is GTSNPN and CDR2 is SVGIG (reference sequence). The V and J ends lost 1 base and 6 bases respectively, with 13 bases between them. The CDR3 spells CAWSALPSGNSPLHF. The CDR3 DNA follows: TGTGCCTGGAGTGCCCTTCCATCGGGTAATTCACCCCTCCACTTT.

The chain recombines TRBV5-1 with TRBJ1-2, with D possibly TRBD1 on 6 matching bases. CDR1 is SGHRS and CDR2 is YFSETQ in the germline V gene. The CDR3 covers 14 residues. The V end was cut by 1 base, the J end by 5 bases, with 12 bases between. The chain's CDR3 is CASSLTQGGYGYTF. The CDR3, as DNA: TGCGCCAGCAGCTTGACACAGGGAGGTTATGGCTACACCTTC.

Note on this clone: This same CDR3 is encoded by further DNA sequences in the sample. The V gene is TRBV27, the J gene TRBJ1-5, with D unclear. The CDR3 covers 13 residues. The ends were cut back, 11 bases at V and 3 bases at J, with 14 bases in the middle. Looked up from germline, CDR1 is MNHEY and CDR2 is SMNVEV (reference sequence). In DNA form, the CDR3 reads TGTGCCTCAAGGAGTGGCAACAATCAGCCCCAGCATTTT. The encoded protein is CASRSGNNQPQHF.

The V and J genes are TRBV7-9 and TRBJ1-1, with D possibly matching TRBD1 (5 bases). Germline CDR1 and CDR2: SEHNR and FQNEAQ (reference sequence). This CDR3 has 15 residues. Trimming pared 0 bases from V and 1 base from J, leaving 9 bases between. The chain's CDR3 is CASSLAQGRNTEAFF. DNA for the CDR3: TGTGCCAGCAGCTTAGCCCAGGGAAGGAACACTGAAGCTTTCTTT.

This chain connects TRBV2 to TRBJ2-7; TRBD2 matches 9 bases. This CDR3 is built from 13 residues. CDR1 and CDR2 from the germline V gene are SNHLY and FYNNEI. With 7 bases clipped from V and 7 bases from J, the junction kept 8 bases outside the gene matches. CDR3 loop: CASNRVAGVEQYF. DNA for the CDR3: TGTGCCAGCAACCGGGTAGCGGGGGTGGAGCAGTACTTC.